The 29 T cell receptor beta chains given below trace back to one sample, sequenced in a study of blood T cell repertoires in COVID-19. This table comes from immunoSEQ multiplex PCR, and its TCRdb copy is limited to in-frame clones, with some not included. The table lists hundreds of thousands of clones, around 89% of them singletons. Sequencing was done on a sample of PBMCs or T cells enriched from blood (not recorded which). The receptors originated from a man aged 50-59 years who had been exposed to COVID-19.

The chain is built from TRBV3-1 (or the pseudogene TRBV3-2) and TRBJ2-7; 8 bases map to TRBD1. J gave up 3 bases and V 1 base, and 8 bases lay outside the gene matches. Germline CDR1 reads LGHDT; CDR2 reads YNNKEL (reference sequence). The CDR3 totals 16 residues. CDR3: CASSQGRMGQDYEQYF. As DNA, the CDR3 is TGTGCCAGCAGCCAAGGACGCATGGGACAGGACTACGAGCAGTACTTC.

The chain has TRBV11-2 and TRBJ1-5; D is uncertain. This CDR3 is 13 amino acids long. Germline V gene lookup returns CDR1 SGHAT and CDR2 FQNNGV. Trimming took off 3 bases at V and 4 bases at J, with 7 bases between the two ends. The CDR3, as DNA: TGTGCCAGCAGCTTTCGGGGTAATCAGCCCCAGCATTTT. Its protein product is CASSFRGNQPQHF.

The rearrangement links TRBV29-1 to TRBJ2-2; possibly TRBD1 for D (6 bases). Trimming cost V 4 bases and J 2 bases, with 11 bases left between them. The CDR3 is made up of 14 amino acids. Germline loops: CDR1 SQVTM, CDR2 ANQGSEA. As DNA, the CDR3 is TGCAGCGTTGTTGACAGGAGAAACACCGGGGAGCTGTTTTTT. Translated, it gives CSVVDRRNTGELFF.

The chain is built from TRBV9 and TRBJ2-1; TRBD2 agrees at 8 bases. There are 16 residues in the CDR3. J was trimmed by 8 bases and V by 3 bases; bases with no gene match: 13. CDR1 SGDLS and CDR2 YYNGEE come from the germline V gene. The CDR3 loop is CASSALFGRGLDEQFF. The CDR3 DNA sequence: TGTGCCAGCAGCGCCCTGTTCGGGAGGGGGTTAGATGAGCAGTTCTTC. The full variable domain, in which reference TRBV9 and TRBJ2-1 provide the parts outside the CDR3, is DSGVTQTPKHLITATGQRVTLRCSPRSGDLSVYWYQQSLDQGLQFLIQYYNGEERAKGNILERFSAQQFPDLHSELNLSSLELGDSALYFCASSALFGRGLDEQFFGPGTRLTVL.

The gene calls are TRBV5-1 and TRBJ2-1; D is unclear. The V and J ends lost 5 bases and 8 bases respectively, with 14 bases between them. This CDR3 region has 13 residues. Germline V gene sequence: CDR1 SGHRS, CDR2 YFSETQ. Written as DNA, the CDR3 is TGCGCCAGCAGTTCAGGTCCCGCCGATGAGCAGTTCTTC. This sequence encodes CASSSGPADEQFF.

This rearrangement joins TRBV15 to TRBJ2-7, with 8 bases lining up with TRBD2. Germline lookup yields CDR1 LNHNV and CDR2 YYDKDF (reference sequence). The ends lost 3 bases at V and 0 bases at J; junction bases unmatched: 4. The CDR3 runs 15 residues. The CDR3 DNA is TGTGCCACCAGCAGCCAACTAGCGGACTCCTACGAGCAGTACTTC. Residues: CATSSQLADSYEQYF.

The chain couples TRBV5-1 to TRBJ1-1, with 10 bases that match TRBD1. In germline, CDR1 is SGHRS, CDR2 YFSETQ. CDR3 length equals 16 residues. Trimming at V came to 2 bases and at J to 5 bases, leaving 9 bases not matched to a gene. The CDR3 nucleotides are TGCGCCAGCAGCTTACCGACAGGGGGCGGTCTGACTGAAGCTTTCTTT. Protein sequence: CASSLPTGGGLTEAFF.

The rearrangement uses TRBV2 and TRBJ1-2; the match to TRBD1 covers 7 bases. With V trimmed by 8 bases and J by 4 bases, 10 bases remained unmatched. This CDR3 contains 14 residues. The germline V gene has CDR1 SNHLY and CDR2 FYNNEI. This chain's CDR3 is CASPDRDKGYGYTF. DNA for the CDR3: TGTGCCAGCCCAGACAGGGATAAGGGCTATGGCTACACCTTC.

The gene calls are TRBV28 and TRBJ1-5, with D perhaps TRBD1 (5 bases). Germline-derived CDR1 and CDR2 are MDHEN and SYDVKM. This CDR3 comprises 14 residues. Between the trimmed V and J ends, which lost 7 bases and 6 bases, there was a span of 16 bases. CDR3 sequence (DNA): TGTGCCAGCACCTCTGGGGGGGAAGGTCAGCCCCAGCATTTT. Protein product: CASTSGGEGQPQHF.

The rearrangement uses TRBV5-1 and TRBJ2-2, with D possibly being TRBD2 (6 bases). The germline gives CDR1 SGHRS, CDR2 YFSETQ. The germline V and J ends were trimmed by 0 bases and 6 bases, with 9 bases remaining between them. This CDR3 is 14 amino acids long. The CDR3 bases are TGCGCCAGCAGCTTGGCGGCGGGACCCGGGGAGCTGTTTTTT. Residues: CASSLAAGPGELFF.

Written as DNA, the CDR3 is TGCGCCAGCAGACAAATTTCCGAGCGTGGCTACACCTTC. It is translated as CASRQISERGYTF. The rearrangement uses TRBV4-1 and TRBJ1-2; D uncertain. CDR3 size: 13 residues. Deletions cut 6 bases from V and 7 bases from J, with 15 bases between. CDR1 is MGHRA and CDR2 is YSYEKL in the germline V gene.

The chain combines TRBV6-6 with TRBJ2-5; no firm D call. The CDR3 runs to 9 residues. V was cut by 9 bases and J by 8 bases, with 7 bases left in between. Germline values: CDR1 MNHNY, CDR2 SVGAGI (reference sequence). CDR3 in amino acids: CASSVTQYF. The CDR3 DNA reads TGTGCCAGTTCGGTTACCCAGTACTTC.

This rearrangement joins TRBV25-1 to TRBJ1-1, with D possibly matching TRBD1 (6 bases). Germline assignment: CDR1 MGHDK and CDR2 SYGVNS. Trimming pared 2 bases from V and 0 bases from J, leaving 13 bases between. The CDR3 spans 16 residues. The DNA of the CDR3 is TGTGCCAGCAGTGAAAGTGGGCAGGGGCTGAACACTGAAGCTTTCTTT. Its translation is CASSESGQGLNTEAFF.

The chain is built from TRBV30 and TRBJ2-1; 11 bases fit TRBD2. In germline, CDR1 is GTSNPN, CDR2 SVGIG (reference sequence). The trim removed 2 bases at V and 0 bases at J, leaving 6 bases unmatched. The length of the CDR3 is 17 residues. The CDR3 is CAWSPGTSGTSYNEQFF. The CDR3 bases are TGTGCCTGGAGTCCTGGGACTAGCGGAACCTCCTACAATGAGCAGTTCTTC.

The J gene is TRBJ1-2, the V gene TRBV4-1; D is possibly TRBD1 (5 bases). The V end was cut by 0 bases, the J end by 11 bases, with 10 bases between. CDR1 is MGHRA and CDR2 is YSYEKL in the germline V gene. CDR3 size: 12 residues. CDR3 region: CASSQEQGLYTF. DNA for the CDR3: TGCGCCAGCAGCCAAGAGCAGGGTTTATACACCTTC.

In DNA, the CDR3 is TGTGCCAGCAGCTCGGGGGGAGCAAAAAACATTCAGTACTTC. This sequence encodes CASSSGGAKNIQYF. The chain is built from TRBV5-6 and TRBJ2-4; 7 positions match TRBD2. V lost 3 bases and J lost 4; bases outside the gene matches: 4. Germline-derived CDR1 and CDR2 are SGHDT and YYEEEE. The CDR3 has 14 residues. Together with reference TRBV5-6 and TRBJ2-4, the CDR3 gives the full variable domain: DAGVTQSPTHLIKTRGQQVTLRCSPKSGHDTVSWYQQALGQGPQFIFQYYEEEERQRGNFPDRFSGHQFPNYSSELNVNALLLGDSALYLCASSSGGAKNIQYFGAGTRLSVL.

This rearrangement joins TRBV5-4 to TRBJ2-7; 11 bases are shared with TRBD1. V lost 4 bases and J lost 9; bases outside the gene matches: 6. Germline CDR1 reads SGHNT; CDR2 reads YYREEE (reference sequence). CDR3 length equals 13 residues. The CDR3 loop is CASSKGQGAPQYV. For the CDR3, the DNA is TGTGCCAGCAGCAAAGGACAGGGGGCACCGCAGTACGTC.

V and J are TRBV18 and TRBJ2-6; D gene uncertain. The germline V gene encodes CDR1 KGHSH and CDR2 LQKENI. This CDR3 comprises 17 residues. The germline V and J ends were trimmed by 1 base and 0 bases, with 10 bases remaining between them. CDR3 sequence: CASSPQQVGSGANVLTF. CDR3 in DNA: TGTGCCAGCTCACCACAGCAGGTCGGCTCTGGGGCCAACGTCCTGACTTTC.

The CDR3: CASSLAAQPQHF. DNA of the CDR3: TGTGCCAGCAGCTTAGCGGCTCAGCCCCAGCATTTT. The V gene is TRBV7-2, the J gene TRBJ1-5; the D is unclear. In germline, CDR1 is SGHTA, CDR2 FQGNSA. V was trimmed by 0 bases and J by 6 bases, leaving 3 bases between them. The length of the CDR3 is 12 residues.

V is TRBV5-4 and J is TRBJ2-3; 7 bases fit TRBD1. Germline CDR1 is SGHNT and CDR2 is YYREEE (reference sequence). J was trimmed by 4 bases and V by 4 bases; bases with no gene match: 9. This CDR3 is 15 amino acids long. The CDR3 loop reads CASSVDRAVADTQYF. CDR3 DNA sequence: TGTGCCAGCAGCGTAGACAGGGCGGTTGCAGATACGCAGTATTTT.

The J gene is TRBJ1-4, the V gene TRBV2; TRBD1 matches at 9 bases. In germline, CDR1 is SNHLY, CDR2 FYNNEI. V shed 6 bases and J 6 bases; nucleotides not matched to a gene: 2. The CDR3 runs to 13 residues. The CDR3 loop reads CASRGTGYEKLFF. CDR3 bases: TGTGCCAGCAGGGGGACAGGGTATGAAAAACTGTTTTTT. Complete variable domain (other parts from reference TRBV2 and TRBJ1-4): EPEVTQTPSHQVTQMGQEVILRCVPISNHLYFYWYRQILGQKVEFLVSFYNNEISEKSEIFDDQFSVERPDGSNFTLKIRSTKLEDSAMYFCASRGTGYEKLFFGSGTQLSVL.

This clone was observed a single time. V gene TRBV15 combines with J gene TRBJ2-1; 14 nucleotides match TRBD2. Germline CDR1 reads LNHNV; CDR2 reads YYDKDF (reference sequence). This CDR3 is 18 amino acids long. The J segment lost 7 bases and the V segment lost 0 bases, leaving 8 bases of the junction unmatched. CDR3 sequence (DNA): TGTGCCACCAGCAGAGATATGCGGACTAGCGGGAGGAGGAATGAGCAGTTCTTC. This gives the protein CATSRDMRTSGRRNEQFF.

The J gene is TRBJ1-2, the V gene TRBV5-6, with 7 bases fitting TRBD1. This CDR3 is built from 16 residues. V lost 4 bases, J lost 5 bases, and 14 bases stayed unmatched. CDR1 SGHDT and CDR2 YYEEEE come from the germline V gene. The chain's CDR3 is CASSLDRIGIFYGYTF. CDR3 sequence (DNA): TGTGCCAGCAGCCTGGACAGGATCGGCATTTTTTATGGCTACACCTTC.

This clone was observed a single time. The chain couples TRBV28 to TRBJ1-2; D is possibly TRBD1 (5 bases). The CDR3 loop spans 12 amino acids. Deletions cut 8 bases from V and 6 bases from J, with 13 bases between. CDR1 is MDHEN, CDR2 SYDVKM, per germline. Here the CDR3 reads CASEQGEDGYTF. The CDR3 nucleotides are TGTGCCAGCGAGCAGGGTGAGGATGGCTACACCTTC.

This chain uses TRBV24-1 with TRBJ1-2; 10 bases are a match to TRBD1. The CDR3 totals 15 residues. The V gene end was trimmed by 2 bases and the J gene end by 8 bases; junction bases not matched to a gene: 7. CDR1 is KGHDR, CDR2 SFDVKD, per germline. The CDR3 coding sequence is TGTGCCACCAGTGATTCTACCGGGACAGGGGAGGGCTACACCTTC. Translated: CATSDSTGTGEGYTF.

The genes are TRBV11-2 and TRBJ2-1; D is uncertain. The CDR3 spans 13 residues. V lost 3 bases to trimming and J lost 6 bases, with 9 bases between them. Looked up from germline, CDR1 is SGHAT and CDR2 is FQNNGV. CDR3 DNA sequence: TGTGCCAGCAGCTTTGGGCCCAGCAATGAGCAGTTCTTC. Protein product: CASSFGPSNEQFF.

This rearrangement joins TRBV30 to TRBJ2-1; tentative D call: TRBD1 (5 bases). Germline values: CDR1 GTSNPN, CDR2 SVGIG (reference sequence). The CDR3 is made up of 11 amino acids. Trimming took 3 bases from V and 10 from J, leaving 10 bases between them. The CDR3 is CAWSRVGEQFF. The CDR3 region has the DNA TGTGCCTGGAGCAGGGTTGGGGAGCAGTTCTTC.

The chain couples TRBV4-1 to TRBJ1-1, with 9 bases lining up with TRBD1. CDR1 MGHRA and CDR2 YSYEKL come from the germline V gene. The CDR3 loop spans 13 amino acids. The V and J ends lost 9 bases and 5 bases, in that order; junction bases with no gene match: 7. CDR3: CASKQGARTEAFF. The DNA for the CDR3 is TGCGCCAGTAAACAGGGGGCGCGGACTGAAGCTTTCTTT.

The V call is TRBV30, the J call TRBJ2-5, with 9 bases matching TRBD2. CDR1 is GTSNPN, CDR2 SVGIG, per germline (reference sequence). Trimming cost V 2 bases and J 2 bases; bases outside gene matches: 12. This CDR3 contains 17 residues. The CDR3 loop reads CAWSKKAGGDLQETQYF. DNA of the CDR3: TGTGCCTGGAGTAAGAAAGCGGGAGGTGACCTACAAGAGACCCAGTACTTC. The full variable domain, with the rest looked up from reference TRBV30 and TRBJ2-5, is SQTIHQWPATLVQPVGSPLSLECTVEGTSNPNLYWYRQAAGRGLQLLFYSVGIGQISSEVPQNLSASRPQDRQFILSSKKLLLSDSGFYLCAWSKKAGGDLQETQYFGPGTRLLVL.